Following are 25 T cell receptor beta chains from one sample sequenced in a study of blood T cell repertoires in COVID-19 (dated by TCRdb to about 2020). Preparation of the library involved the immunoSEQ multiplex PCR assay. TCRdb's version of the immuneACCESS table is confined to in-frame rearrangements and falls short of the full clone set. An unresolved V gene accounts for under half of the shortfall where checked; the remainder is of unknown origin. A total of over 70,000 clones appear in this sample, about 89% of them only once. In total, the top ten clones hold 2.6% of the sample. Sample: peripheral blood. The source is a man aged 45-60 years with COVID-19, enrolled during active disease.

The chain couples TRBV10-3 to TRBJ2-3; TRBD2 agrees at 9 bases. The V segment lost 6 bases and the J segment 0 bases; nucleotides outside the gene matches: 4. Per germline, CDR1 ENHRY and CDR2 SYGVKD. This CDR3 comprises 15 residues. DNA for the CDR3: TGTGCCATCAGCCCGCTAGCGGGGAGCACAGATACGCAGTATTTT. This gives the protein CAISPLAGSTDTQYF.

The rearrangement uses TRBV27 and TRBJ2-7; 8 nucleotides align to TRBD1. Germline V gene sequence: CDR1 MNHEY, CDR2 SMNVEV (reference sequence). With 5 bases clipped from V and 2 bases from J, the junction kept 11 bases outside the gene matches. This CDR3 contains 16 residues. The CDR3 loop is CASSAAGTGLAYEQYF. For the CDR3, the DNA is TGTGCCAGCAGTGCAGCCGGGACAGGATTAGCCTACGAGCAGTACTTC.

The CDR3 is CASKTGQGDYNQPQHF. The CDR3 nucleotides are TGTGCCAGCAAGACCGGACAGGGCGATTACAATCAGCCCCAGCATTTT. The chain uses TRBV6-6 and TRBJ1-5; TRBD1 agrees at 8 bases. The V gene end was trimmed by 7 bases and the J gene end by 3 bases; junction bases not matched to a gene: 11. Per germline, CDR1 MNHNY and CDR2 SVGAGI (reference sequence). CDR3 length: 16 amino acids.

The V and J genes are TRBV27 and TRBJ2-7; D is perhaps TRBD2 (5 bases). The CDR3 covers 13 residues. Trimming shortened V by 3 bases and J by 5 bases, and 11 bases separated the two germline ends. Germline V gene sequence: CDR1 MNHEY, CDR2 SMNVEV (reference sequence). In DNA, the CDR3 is TGTGCCAGCAGTTTCGTTTCCGGGGACGAGCAGTACTTC. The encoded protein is CASSFVSGDEQYF.

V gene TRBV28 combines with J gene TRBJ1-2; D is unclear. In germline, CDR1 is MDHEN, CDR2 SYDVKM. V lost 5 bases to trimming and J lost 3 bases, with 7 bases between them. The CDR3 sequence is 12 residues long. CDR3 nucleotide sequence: TGTGCCAGCAGTGCCCTAGACTATGGCTACACCTTC. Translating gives CASSALDYGYTF.

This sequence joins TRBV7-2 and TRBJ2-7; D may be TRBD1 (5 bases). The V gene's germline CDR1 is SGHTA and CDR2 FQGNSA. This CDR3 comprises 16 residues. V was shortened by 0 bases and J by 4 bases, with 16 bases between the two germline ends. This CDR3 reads CASSLASTARNYEQYF. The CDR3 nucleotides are TGTGCCAGCAGCTTAGCGTCGACAGCCCGAAATTACGAGCAGTACTTC.

CDR3 amino acids: CASRAGTGGYEQYF. Written as DNA, the CDR3 is TGTGCCAGCAGGGCCGGGACAGGGGGGTACGAGCAGTACTTC. This chain connects TRBV6-1 to TRBJ2-7; 11 bases align to TRBD1. Germline values: CDR1 MNHNS, CDR2 SASEGT. J was trimmed by 4 bases and V by 6 bases; bases with no gene match: 5. The CDR3 spans 14 residues.

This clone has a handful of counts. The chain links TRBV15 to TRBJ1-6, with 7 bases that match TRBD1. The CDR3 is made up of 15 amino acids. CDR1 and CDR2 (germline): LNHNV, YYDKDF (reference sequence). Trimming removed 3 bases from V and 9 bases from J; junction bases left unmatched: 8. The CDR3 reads CATSSDRQGTSPLHF. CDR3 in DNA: TGTGCCACCAGCAGCGATAGACAGGGAACTTCACCCCTCCACTTT.

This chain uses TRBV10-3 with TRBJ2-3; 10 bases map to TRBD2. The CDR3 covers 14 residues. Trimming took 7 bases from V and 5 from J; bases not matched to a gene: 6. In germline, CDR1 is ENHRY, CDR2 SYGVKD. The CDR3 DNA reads TGTGCCATCAAGCCTAGCGGGGGCGGAGATACGCAGTATTTT. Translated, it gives CAIKPSGGGDTQYF.

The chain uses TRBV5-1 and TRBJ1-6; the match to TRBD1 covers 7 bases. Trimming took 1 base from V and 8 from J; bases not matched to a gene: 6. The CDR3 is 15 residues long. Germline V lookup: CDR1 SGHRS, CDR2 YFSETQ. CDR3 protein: CASSLFGQGDSPLHF. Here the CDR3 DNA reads TGCGCCAGCAGCTTGTTTGGTCAGGGGGATTCACCCCTCCACTTT.

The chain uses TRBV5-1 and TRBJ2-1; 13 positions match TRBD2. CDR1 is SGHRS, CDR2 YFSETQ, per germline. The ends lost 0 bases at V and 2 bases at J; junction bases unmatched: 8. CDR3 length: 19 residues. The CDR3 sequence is CASSLVGTSGRAAYNEQFF. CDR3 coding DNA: TGCGCCAGCAGCTTGGTGGGAACTAGCGGGAGGGCGGCCTACAATGAGCAGTTCTTC.

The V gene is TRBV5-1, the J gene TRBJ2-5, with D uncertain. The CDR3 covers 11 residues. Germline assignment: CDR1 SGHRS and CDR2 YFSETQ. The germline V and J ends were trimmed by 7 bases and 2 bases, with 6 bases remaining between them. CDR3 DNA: TGCGCCAGCGGCCATCAAGAGACCCAGTACTTC. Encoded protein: CASGHQETQYF.

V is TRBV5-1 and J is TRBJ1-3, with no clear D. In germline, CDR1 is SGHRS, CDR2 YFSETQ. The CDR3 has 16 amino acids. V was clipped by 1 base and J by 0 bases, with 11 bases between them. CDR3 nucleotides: TGCGCCAGCAGCTTGTCAGCACGGAGCTCTGGAAACACCATATATTTT. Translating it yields CASSLSARSSGNTIYF.

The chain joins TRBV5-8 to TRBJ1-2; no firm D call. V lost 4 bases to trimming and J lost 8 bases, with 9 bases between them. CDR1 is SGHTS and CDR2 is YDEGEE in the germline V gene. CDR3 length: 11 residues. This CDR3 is CASSPGWGYTF. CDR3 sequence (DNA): TGTGCCAGCAGCCCAGGCTGGGGCTACACCTTC. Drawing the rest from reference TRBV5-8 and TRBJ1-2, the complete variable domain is EAGVTQSPTHLIKTRGQQATLRCSPISGHTSVYWYQQALGLGLQFLLWYDEGEERNRGNFPPRFSGRQFPNYSSELNVNALELEDSALYLCASSPGWGYTFGSGTRLTVV.

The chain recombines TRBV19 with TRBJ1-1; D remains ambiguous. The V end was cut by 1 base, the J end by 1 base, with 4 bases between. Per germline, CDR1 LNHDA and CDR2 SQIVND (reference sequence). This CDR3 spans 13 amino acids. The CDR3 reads CASSIGPNTEAFF. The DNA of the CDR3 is TGTGCCAGTAGTATAGGGCCGAACACTGAAGCTTTCTTT.

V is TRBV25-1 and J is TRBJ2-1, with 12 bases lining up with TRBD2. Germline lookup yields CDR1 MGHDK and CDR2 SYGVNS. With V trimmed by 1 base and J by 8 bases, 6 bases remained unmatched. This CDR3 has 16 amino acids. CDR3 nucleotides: TGTGCCAGCAGTGAATCGCTAGCGGGAGGGCCGCATGAGCAGTTCTTC. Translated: CASSESLAGGPHEQFF.

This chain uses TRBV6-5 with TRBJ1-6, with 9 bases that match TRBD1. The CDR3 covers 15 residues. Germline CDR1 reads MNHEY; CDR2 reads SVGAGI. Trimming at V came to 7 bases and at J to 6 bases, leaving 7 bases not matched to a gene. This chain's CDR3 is CASTADRGFNSPLHF. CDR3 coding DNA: TGTGCCAGCACGGCTGACAGGGGGTTTAATTCACCCCTCCACTTT.

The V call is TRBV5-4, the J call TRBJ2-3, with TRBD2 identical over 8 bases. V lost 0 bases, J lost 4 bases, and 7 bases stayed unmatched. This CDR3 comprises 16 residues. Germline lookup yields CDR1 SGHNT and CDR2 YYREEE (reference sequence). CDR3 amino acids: CASSLAGLDVADTQYF. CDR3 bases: TGTGCCAGCAGCTTGGCGGGACTAGATGTTGCAGATACGCAGTATTTT.

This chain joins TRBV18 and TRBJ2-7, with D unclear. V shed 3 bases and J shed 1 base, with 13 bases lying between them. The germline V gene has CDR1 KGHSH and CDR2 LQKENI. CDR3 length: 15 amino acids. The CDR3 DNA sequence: TGTGCCAGCTCACCGGGCAGCTCCTTATCCTACGAGCAGTACTTC. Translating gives CASSPGSSLSYEQYF. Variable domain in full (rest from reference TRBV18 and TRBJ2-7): NAGVMQNPRHLVRRRGQEARLRCSPMKGHSHVYWYRQLPEEGLKFMVYLQKENIIDESGMPKERFSAEFPKEGPSILRIQQVVRGDSAAYFCASSPGSSLSYEQYFGPGTRLTVT.

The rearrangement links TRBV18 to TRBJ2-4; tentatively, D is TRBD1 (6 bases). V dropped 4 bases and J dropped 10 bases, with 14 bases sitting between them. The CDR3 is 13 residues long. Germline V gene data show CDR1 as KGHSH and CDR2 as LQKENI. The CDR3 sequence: CASSLTGTPIQYF. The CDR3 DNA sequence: TGTGCCAGCTCACTCACAGGGACCCCTATTCAGTACTTC.

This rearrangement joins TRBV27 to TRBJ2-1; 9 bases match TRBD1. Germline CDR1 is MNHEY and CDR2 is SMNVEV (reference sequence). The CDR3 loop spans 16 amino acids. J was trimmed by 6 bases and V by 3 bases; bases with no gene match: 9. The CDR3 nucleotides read TGTGCCAGCAGTTTCTACAGGGGGCGCCCCCCCAATGAGCAGTTCTTC. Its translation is CASSFYRGRPPNEQFF.

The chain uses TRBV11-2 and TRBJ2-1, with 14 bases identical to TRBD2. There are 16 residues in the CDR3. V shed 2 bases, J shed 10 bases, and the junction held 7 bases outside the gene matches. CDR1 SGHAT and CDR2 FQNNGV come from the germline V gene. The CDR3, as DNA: TGTGCCAGCAGCTTAAAGGGACTAGCGGGAGTTGGGGAGCAGTTCTTC. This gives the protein CASSLKGLAGVGEQFF.

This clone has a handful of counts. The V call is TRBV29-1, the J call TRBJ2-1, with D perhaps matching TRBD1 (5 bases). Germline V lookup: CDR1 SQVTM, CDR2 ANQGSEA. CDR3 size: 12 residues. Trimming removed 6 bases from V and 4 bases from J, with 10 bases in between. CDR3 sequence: CSVMTAYNEQFF. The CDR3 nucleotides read TGCAGCGTGATGACAGCTTACAATGAGCAGTTCTTC.

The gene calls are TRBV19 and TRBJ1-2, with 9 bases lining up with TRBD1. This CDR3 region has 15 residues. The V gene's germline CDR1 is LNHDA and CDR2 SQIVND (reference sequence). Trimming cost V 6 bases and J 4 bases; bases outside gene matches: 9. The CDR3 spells CASRRTGVTFYGYTF. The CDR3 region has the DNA TGTGCCAGTAGAAGGACAGGGGTTACCTTCTATGGCTACACCTTC.

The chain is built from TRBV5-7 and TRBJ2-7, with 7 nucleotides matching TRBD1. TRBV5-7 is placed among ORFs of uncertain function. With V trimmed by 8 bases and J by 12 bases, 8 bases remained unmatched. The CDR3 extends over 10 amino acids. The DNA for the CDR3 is TGTGCCAGACCCGAGGGGGCGTGGTACGTC. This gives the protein CARPEGAWYV.